This T cell receptor (beta chain) was identified during a study of CD8+CD57+ T cells in acquired aplastic anemia (dated 2018 in TCRdb). Background on the whole study: On average, sorted CD4+ and CD8+ cells yielded about 3 ug of extracted DNA, with a range of about 0.18 to 30 ug. A CD8+CD57+ expansion meant a frequency higher than the mean frequency seen in healthy subjects. Points the paper makes about the study in general: CD8+ Simpson's diversity did not differ significantly between patients and healthy controls (P=0.060). Around 27 CD8+ CDR3 sequences were found in both patients and controls but appeared to be highly expressed in patients and within the immunodominant clones of the patients.

Genomic DNA was used as template for profiling of TCR beta VDJ combinations and CDR3 sequences. An Illumina HiSeq 2000 was the platform used for TCR repertoire sequencing. The study's processing was this. Repertoire assessment relied on Simpson's diversity index, CDR3 size and DJ length profiles, and TRBV/TRBJ rearrangement plots. The immunodominant clone was defined as the most abundant DNA sequence in deep sequencing data. CDR3 amino acid sequences were screened for sharing across subjects and compared with published repertoires and the VDJdb database. Using fastp at Q25 and MiXCR, TCRdb reprocessed the public reads and kept productive beta chains. Each CDR3 protein gets just one entry, which takes the most common genes and DNA from the rows behind it. These V and J calls derive from TCRdb rather than the authors' analysis. This sample is represented by under 200,000 distinct CDR3 sequences; around half of them were singletons. The ten largest account for about 8.8% of the sample.

On this clonotype: It lacks a known antigen. No qualities accompany the bases; no much larger clone lies one base away.

CDR1 and CDR2, looked up from the germline V gene (reference sequence), are DFQATT and SNEGSKA. From the cysteine through the phenylalanine, the CDR3 covers 14 amino acids. Only CDR3 DNA remains: 42 bases, in frame from the first base. Between the V and J ends, shortened by 2 bases and 1 base respectively, the junction contains 9 bases. Flow cytometry had shown CD8+CD57+ cell expansion in the patients selected for sequencing. Severe acquired aplastic anemia was diagnosed in all patients according to International Study of Aplastic Anemia and Agranulocytosis and Camitta criteria. No therapy had been received by the patients at the time of blood sampling. In the study, sorted CD4+ and CD8+ blood T cells from patients with severe aplastic anemia and from healthy subjects underwent deep sequencing of TCR repertoires. Patients were enrolled in the USA under clinicaltrials.gov protocols 00001620, 01623167, 00001397, 00071045, 00081523 and 00961064. Ficoll-Paque density gradient centrifugation was used to isolate peripheral blood mononuclear cells. Before DNA extraction, CD4+ and CD8+ T cells were sorted by FACS or by magnetic beads.

The receptor was derived from a human donor with aplastic anemia. Sequences were obtained from sorted CD4+, CD8+, or CD8+CD57+ T cells (not recorded which) from PBMCs. The chain is assembled from TRBV20-1 and TRBJ2-1; no D gene can be assigned with confidence. For the CDR3, the sequence is CSARNTRSYNEQFF. The nucleotide sequence reads as follows: TGCAGTGCTAGAAATACTCGGTCCTACAATGAGCAGTTCTTC.